This T cell receptor (beta chain) appears in the sequencing data of a study of Graves' ophthalmopathy and Graves' hyperthyroidism. Germline assignment: CDR1 LGHNA and CDR2 YSLEER. Unmatched junction bases numbered 9, after V lost 0 bases and J lost 7 bases. The CDR3 consists of 15 residues. The authors amplified TCR beta CDR3 regions from RNA transcripts. In the first round, RT-PCR was carried out with HTBI primers, and a multiplex PCR formed the second round. A single record per CDR3 protein comes from TCRdb applying MiXCR to the multiplex PCR reads. The repertoire consists of about 700,000 distinct CDR3 sequences, with about 41% occurring once and the leading ten covering around 3.3%. There are many counts of this clonotype.

The rearrangement joins TRBV4-3 to TRBJ2-7, with 7 bases aligning to TRBD1. This receptor was identified in an adult man with Graves' ophthalmopathy. Sequenced input: peripheral blood. CDR3 sequence (DNA): TGCGCCAGCAGCCAAGATCGACAGGGCTTTCAGGAGCAGTACTTC. Protein: CASSQDRQGFQEQYF.